The present T cell receptor (beta chain) was sequenced within a study of sequential checkpoint blockade in melanoma (dated by TCRdb to about 2019). Background for the entire study: Patients were assigned by 1:1 randomization to either first-line nivolumab followed by ipilimumab (arm A) or ipilimumab followed by nivolumab (arm B). Both trial sequences were followed by maintenance nivolumab. TCRbeta immunosequencing was performed on DNA from 91 pretreatment melanoma tumor samples. For roughly 20 patients, matched tumor biopsies were taken both before treatment and at week 13, after single-agent nivolumab (arm A) or ipilimumab (arm B). In about 83% of the matched pre- and post-treatment tumor biopsy pairs, both biopsies came from the same lesion. What the research found in general, with its limitations: The response-prediction model combining TCR metrics and mutation burden needs validation in larger, independent patient cohorts. Small sample sizes and reduced statistical power limited the analyses of tumor T-cell fraction within each arm. Among patients in the nivolumab-first arm (arm A), tumor TIL clonality before treatment was associated with response (P = .04). Patients whose tumor T-cell fraction and clonality increased by week 13 were about 30 times more likely to achieve clinical benefit. PD-L1 staining and CD8+ T-cell counts correlated with tumor T-cell fraction and clonality, whereas mutational load did not.

The immunoSEQ Assay was used to immunosequence TCRbeta CDR3 regions from genomic DNA. Before high-throughput sequencing, the genomic DNA was amplified using bias-controlled multiplex PCR. The original pipeline was this. To quantify the absolute abundance of each unique TCRbeta CDR3 region, the sequences were collapsed and filtered. Clonality was defined as 1 minus Pielou's evenness and was calculated using productive rearrangements only. Tumor T-cell fraction was calculated by normalizing TCRbeta template counts to the amount of usable DNA, which was estimated from several housekeeping genes. A previously published method was used to identify clones whose frequencies were significantly greater in on-treatment samples than in baseline samples. The immuneACCESS repertoire file appears here via TCRdb, limited to in-frame rearrangements. These files lack a portion of the clones; in checked studies, under half of the deficit traces to unresolved V genes, and the cause of the others is not known. Clone size and the V and J calls come from that table; the DNA yielded D and trimming. The table for this sample lists 13,000 or so clones; 25% to 35% of them were counted only once. Of the sample, roughly 15% falls within the top ten clones.

Reading the label with the study, this specimen's treatment or condition is: randomized to nivolumab then ipilimumab (arm A) or the reverse (arm B). Prior DNA-damaging chemotherapy had not been received by any trial patient. Samples came from patients with melanoma in CheckMate 064, a randomized, open-label phase II trial of sequential checkpoint blockade. Genomic DNA from formalin-fixed paraffin-embedded (FFPE) tissue samples was used for tumor TCR sequencing. About this clone itself: It lacks a known antigen. Per-nucleotide qualities are absent, and no much larger clonotype sits a single base away.

V was cut back by 7 bases and J by 0 bases, leaving a gap of 16 bases between them. The CDR3 measures 16 amino acids from cysteine to phenylalanine. Only the CDR3 portion is preserved as DNA: 48 bases, with reading frame beginning at the first base. The germline V gene (reference sequence) provides CDR1 LNHDA and CDR2 SQIVND. The V gene is TRBV19 and the J gene is TRBJ2-1; the D segment might be TRBD1 or TRBD2, since each matches 6 bases. This TCR was sampled from a human donor with melanoma. The sequenced sample was tumor tissue (inferred from file names), obtained from a patient given nivolumab and ipilimumab in sequence. Read as DNA, the sequence is TGTGCCAGTACGGGGGCGCGGGGTAGCTCCTACAATGAGCAGTTCTTC. Its amino acids are CASTGARGSSYNEQFF.